Only one count was recorded for the clone carrying this TCR beta chain. The source of the sample is a study of a mutant IDH1 vaccine in newly diagnosed glioma. Background on the study: There were approximately 62% males and roughly 38% females among treated patients, whose mean age was about 40 years.

TCRdb's copy holds only in-frame clones and misses some; the assay was immunoSEQ multiplex PCR. Of about 88,000 clones listed, over 75% are singletons. Looked up from germline, CDR1 is SNHLY and CDR2 is FYNNEI. This CDR3 is 14 amino acids long. Trimming stripped 11 bases from V and 4 bases from J, with 15 bases between. The time point denotes: baseline, week 1 (first vaccination visit). Indicated treatment: pre-vaccination baseline after standard-of-care therapy. Specimen: PBMCs, collected from a glioma patient treated with radiotherapy, temozolomide or both. This sequence originates from a man aged 35 to 55 with glioma. Some clones in this sample may be carry-over from other donors' samples. The chain links TRBV2 to TRBJ1-6; a weak D match, TRBD1 (6 bases). CDR3 in amino acids: CALERGPYNSPLHF. The CDR3 DNA is TGTGCCCTTGAGCGGGGGCCTTATAATTCACCCCTCCACTTT.